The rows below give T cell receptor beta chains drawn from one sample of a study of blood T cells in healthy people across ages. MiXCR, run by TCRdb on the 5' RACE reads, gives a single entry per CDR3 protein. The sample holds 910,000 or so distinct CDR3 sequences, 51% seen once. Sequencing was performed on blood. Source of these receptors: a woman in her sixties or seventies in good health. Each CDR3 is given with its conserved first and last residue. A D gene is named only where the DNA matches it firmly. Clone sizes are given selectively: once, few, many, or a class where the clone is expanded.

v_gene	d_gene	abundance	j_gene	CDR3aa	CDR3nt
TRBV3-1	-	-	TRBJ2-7	CASSQGGINYEQYF	TGTGCCAGCAGCCAAGGTGGGATTAACTACGAGCAGTACTTC
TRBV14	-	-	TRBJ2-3	CASSQGPASDTQYF	TGTGCCAGCAGCCAAGGGCCAGCCTCAGATACGCAGTATTTT
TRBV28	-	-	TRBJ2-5	CASSAQGWETQYF	TGTGCCAGCAGTGCCCAGGGGTGGGAGACCCAGTACTTC
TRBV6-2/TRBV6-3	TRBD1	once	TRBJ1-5	CASSRREAGGNQPQHF	TGTGCCAGCAGTCGTCGGGAGGCAGGGGGTAATCAGCCCCAGCATTTT
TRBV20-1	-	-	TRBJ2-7	CSARDLPDQYF	TGCAGTGCACGAGACTTGCCGGACCAGTACTTC
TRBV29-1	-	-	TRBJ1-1	CSVDDSFNTEAFF	TGCAGCGTTGATGACAGCTTCAACACTGAAGCTTTCTTT
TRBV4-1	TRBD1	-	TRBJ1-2	CASSQPRDRVDGYTF	TGCGCCAGCAGCCAACCCCGGGACAGGGTCGATGGCTACACCTTC
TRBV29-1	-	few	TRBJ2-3	CSVVADTDTQYF	TGCAGCGTTGTGGCGGACACAGATACGCAGTATTTT
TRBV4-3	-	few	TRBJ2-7	CASSQDRVSGYEQYF	TGCGCCAGCAGCCAAGACAGGGTTTCGGGCTACGAGCAGTACTTC
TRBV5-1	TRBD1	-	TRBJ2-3	CASSIRQGSTDTQYF	TGCGCCAGCAGCATCCGACAGGGTAGCACAGATACGCAGTATTTT
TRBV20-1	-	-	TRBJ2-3	CSALSRSQSTDTQYF	TGCAGTGCTCTTAGCAGGAGTCAGAGCACAGATACGCAGTATTTT
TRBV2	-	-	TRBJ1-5	CASSDNSLGNQPQHF	TGTGCCAGCAGTGACAACAGCCTTGGCAATCAGCCCCAGCATTTT
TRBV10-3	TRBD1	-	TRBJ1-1	CAIGGGTGNTEAFF	TGTGCCATCGGGGGGGGGACAGGGAATACTGAAGCTTTCTTT
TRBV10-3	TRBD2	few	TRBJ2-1	CATGLAGDYNEQFF	TGTGCCACAGGACTAGCGGGAGACTACAATGAGCAGTTCTTC
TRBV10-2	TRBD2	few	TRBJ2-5	CASSASGRGGETQYF	TGCGCCAGCAGCGCTAGCGGGAGAGGGGGGGAGACCCAGTACTTC
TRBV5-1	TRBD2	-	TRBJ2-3	CASSLWTSGTDTQYF	TGCGCCAGCAGCTTATGGACTAGCGGCACAGATACGCAGTATTTT
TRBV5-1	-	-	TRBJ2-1	CANSWEPGLPGSEQFF	TGCGCCAACAGCTGGGAACCGGGACTCCCTGGTAGTGAGCAGTTCTTC
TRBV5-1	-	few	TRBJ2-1	CASSSALGGSTYNEQFF	TGCGCCAGCAGCTCAGCCCTTGGGGGGTCCACCTACAATGAGCAGTTCTTC
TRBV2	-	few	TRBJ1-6	CASGGSWASPLHF	TGTGCCAGCGGGGGATCCTGGGCTTCACCCCTCCACTTT
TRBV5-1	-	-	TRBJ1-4	CASRAEGVTNEKLFF	TGCGCCAGCAGAGCGGAGGGTGTAACTAATGAAAAACTGTTTTTT
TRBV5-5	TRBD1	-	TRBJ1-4	CASSGTGGVEKLFF	TGTGCCAGCAGCGGGACAGGGGGCGTCGAAAAACTGTTTTTT
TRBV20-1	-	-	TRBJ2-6	CSAREAGYWGQSSGANVLTF	TGCAGTGCTAGAGAGGCGGGTTATTGGGGCCAGAGCTCTGGGGCCAACGTCCTGACTTTC
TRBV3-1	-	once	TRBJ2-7	CASSQSGRGIEQYF	TGTGCCAGCAGCCAGAGCGGAAGAGGGATCGAGCAGTACTTC
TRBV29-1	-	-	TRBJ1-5	CSVQGGFSQPQHF	TGCAGCGTTCAGGGAGGGTTCAGTCAGCCCCAGCATTTT
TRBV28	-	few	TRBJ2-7	CPSSSGSSYEQYF	TGTCCCAGCAGTTCCGGCAGCTCCTACGAGCAGTACTTC
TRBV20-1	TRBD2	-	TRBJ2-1	CSVAGEPIPYNEQFF	TGCAGTGTAGCGGGGGAACCGATCCCCTACAATGAGCAGTTCTTC
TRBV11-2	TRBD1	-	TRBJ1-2	CASSLFSGQGPGYTF	TGTGCCAGCAGCTTATTCAGTGGACAGGGGCCTGGCTACACCTTC
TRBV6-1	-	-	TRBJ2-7	CASSDGVYEQYF	TGTGCCAGCAGTGACGGAGTCTACGAGCAGTACTTC
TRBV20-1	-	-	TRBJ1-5	CSALGGSNQPQHF	TGCAGTGCCCTGGGGGGTAGCAATCAGCCCCAGCATTTT
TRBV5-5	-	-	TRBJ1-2	CASSLEWGIYGYTF	TGTGCCAGCAGCTTGGAATGGGGAATATATGGCTACACCTTC
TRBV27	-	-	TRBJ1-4	CASSLSPWGQLFF	TGTGCCAGCAGTTTATCCCCGTGGGGGCAACTGTTTTTT
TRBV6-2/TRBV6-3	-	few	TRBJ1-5	CASSYNRDRNQPQHF	TGTGCCAGCAGTTACAATAGGGATCGGAATCAGCCCCAGCATTTT
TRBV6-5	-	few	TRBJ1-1	CASSNWRGSMNTEAFF	TGTGCCAGCAGTAACTGGCGGGGGAGCATGAACACTGAAGCTTTCTTT
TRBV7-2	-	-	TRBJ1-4	CASSQRPRSGANEKLFF	TGTGCCAGCAGCCAACGACCCCGATCTGGAGCTAATGAAAAACTGTTTTTT
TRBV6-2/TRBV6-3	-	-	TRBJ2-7	CASSSLGLTKGTLYF	TGTGCCAGCTCCTCCCTGGGACTGACGAAAGGGACCCTGTACTTC
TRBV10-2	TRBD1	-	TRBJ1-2	CASSAGTGLYGYTF	TGCGCCAGCAGTGCCGGGACAGGACTCTATGGCTACACCTTC
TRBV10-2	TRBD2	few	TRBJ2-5	CASSETSGSLGQETQYF	TGCGCCAGCAGTGAAACTAGCGGGAGCTTGGGACAAGAGACCCAGTACTTC
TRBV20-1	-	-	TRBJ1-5	CSAAYGQPQHF	TGCAGTGCCGCTTATGGTCAGCCCCAGCATTTT
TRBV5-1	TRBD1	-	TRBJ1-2	CASGQGASNYGYTF	TGCGCCAGCGGTCAGGGGGCCTCTAACTATGGCTACACCTTC
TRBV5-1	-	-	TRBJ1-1	CASSWTSGTEAFF	TGCGCCAGCAGCTGGACTTCGGGGACTGAAGCTTTCTTT
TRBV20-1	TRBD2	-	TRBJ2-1	CSGEKTSGRYYNEQFF	TGCAGTGGCGAAAAGACTAGCGGGAGGTACTACAATGAGCAGTTCTTC
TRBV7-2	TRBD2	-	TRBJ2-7	CASSLVSGRGDEQYF	TGTGCCAGCAGCTTAGTTAGCGGGAGAGGGGACGAGCAGTACTTC
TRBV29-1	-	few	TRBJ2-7	CSVVSPGVAGRSYEQYF	TGCAGCGTTGTTTCCCCGGGAGTGGCAGGCCGAAGCTACGAGCAGTACTTC
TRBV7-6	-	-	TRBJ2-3	CASSLGMVAYTDTQYF	TGTGCCAGCAGCTTAGGAATGGTAGCTTACACAGATACGCAGTATTTT
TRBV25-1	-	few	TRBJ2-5	CASSKVVGGETQYF	TGTGCCAGCTCTAAAGTGGTGGGTGGAGAGACCCAGTACTTC
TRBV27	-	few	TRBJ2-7	CASSFGQHYEQYF	TGTGCCAGCAGTTTTGGACAGCACTACGAGCAGTACTTC
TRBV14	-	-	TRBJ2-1	CASSQEFPPNEQFF	TGTGCCAGCAGCCAAGAGTTCCCTCCCAATGAGCAGTTCTTC
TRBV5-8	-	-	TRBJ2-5	CASSRVGSRETQYF	TGTGCCAGCAGCCGTGTAGGATCACGGGAGACCCAGTACTTC
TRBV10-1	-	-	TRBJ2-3	CASGGRDSGTDTQYF	TGCGCCAGTGGAGGCCGGGACTCGGGAACAGATACGCAGTATTTT
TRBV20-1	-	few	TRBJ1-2	CSARDPVGDGYTF	TGCAGTGCTAGAGATCCAGTGGGGGATGGCTACACCTTC
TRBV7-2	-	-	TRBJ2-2	CASSFFKTGELFF	TGTGCCAGCAGCTTTTTTAAGACCGGGGAGCTGTTTTTT
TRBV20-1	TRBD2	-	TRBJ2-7	CSARRTSGRSDEQYF	TGCAGTGCTAGAAGGACTAGCGGGAGGTCAGACGAGCAGTACTTC
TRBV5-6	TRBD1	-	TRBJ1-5	CASSWGQGRNQPQHF	TGTGCCAGCAGCTGGGGACAGGGAAGGAATCAGCCCCAGCATTTT
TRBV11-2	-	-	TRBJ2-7	CASSLDSGSTYEQYF	TGTGCCAGCAGCTTAGATTCGGGATCTACCTACGAGCAGTACTTC
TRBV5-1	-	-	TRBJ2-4	CASSLRSVAKNIQYF	TGCGCCAGCAGCTTGCGGTCCGTCGCTAAAAACATTCAGTACTTC
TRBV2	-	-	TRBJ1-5	CASSRSRGQNQPQHF	TGTGCCAGCAGCCGGAGCCGGGGCCAAAATCAGCCCCAGCATTTT
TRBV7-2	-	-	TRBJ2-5	CASTLAGGETQYF	TGTGCCAGCACTCTTGCGGGTGGTGAGACCCAGTACTTC
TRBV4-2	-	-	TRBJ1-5	CASSRGGDSNQPQHF	TGTGCCAGCAGCCGGGGAGGGGATAGCAATCAGCCCCAGCATTTT
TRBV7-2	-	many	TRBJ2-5	CASSLSGGETQYF	TGCGCCAGCAGCTTGTCTGGGGGAGAGACCCAGTACTTC
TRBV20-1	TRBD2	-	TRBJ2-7	CSARLAGVEEQYF	TGCAGTGCTAGACTAGCGGGAGTCGAAGAGCAGTACTTC